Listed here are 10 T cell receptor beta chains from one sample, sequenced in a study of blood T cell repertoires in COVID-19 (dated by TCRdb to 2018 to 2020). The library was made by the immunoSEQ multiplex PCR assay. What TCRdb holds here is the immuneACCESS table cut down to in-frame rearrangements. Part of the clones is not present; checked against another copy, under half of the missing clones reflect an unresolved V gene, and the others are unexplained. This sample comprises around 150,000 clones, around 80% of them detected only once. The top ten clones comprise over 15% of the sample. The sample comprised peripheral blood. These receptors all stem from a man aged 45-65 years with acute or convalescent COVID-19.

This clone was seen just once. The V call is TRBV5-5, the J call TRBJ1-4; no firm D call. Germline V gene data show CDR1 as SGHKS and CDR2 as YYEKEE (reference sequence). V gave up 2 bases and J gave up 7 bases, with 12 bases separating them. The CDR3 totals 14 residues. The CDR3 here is CASSFSGKGEKLFF. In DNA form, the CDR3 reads TGTGCCAGCAGCTTTTCGGGGAAAGGTGAAAAACTGTTTTTT.

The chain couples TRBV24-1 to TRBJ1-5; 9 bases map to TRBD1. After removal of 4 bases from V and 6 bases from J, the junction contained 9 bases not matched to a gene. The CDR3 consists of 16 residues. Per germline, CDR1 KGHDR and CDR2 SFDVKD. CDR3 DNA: TGTGCCACCAGTGACCCTGGACAGGGGACAGGTCAGCCCCAGCATTTT. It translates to CATSDPGQGTGQPQHF.

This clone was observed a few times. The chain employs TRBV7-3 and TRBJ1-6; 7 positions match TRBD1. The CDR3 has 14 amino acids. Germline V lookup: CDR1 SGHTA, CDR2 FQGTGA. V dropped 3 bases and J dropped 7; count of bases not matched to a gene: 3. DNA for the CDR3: TGTGCCAGCAGCTTGGGACAGATAAATTCACCCCTCCACTTT. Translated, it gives CASSLGQINSPLHF.

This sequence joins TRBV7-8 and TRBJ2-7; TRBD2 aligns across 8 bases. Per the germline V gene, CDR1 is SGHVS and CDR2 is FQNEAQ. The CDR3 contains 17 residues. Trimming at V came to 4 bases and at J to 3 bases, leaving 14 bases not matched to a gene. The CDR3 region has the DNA TGTGCCAGCAGCTCTCGAATCGCGGGGGGTCAACACTACGAGCAGTACTTC. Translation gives CASSSRIAGGQHYEQYF.

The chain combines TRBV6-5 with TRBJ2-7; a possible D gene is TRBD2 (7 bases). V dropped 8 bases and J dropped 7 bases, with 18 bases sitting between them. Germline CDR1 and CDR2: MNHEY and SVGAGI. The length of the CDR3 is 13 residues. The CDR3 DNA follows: TGTGCCAGCGTGAGGGGGGGGCTAGAGGAGCAGTACGTC. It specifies CASVRGGLEEQYV.

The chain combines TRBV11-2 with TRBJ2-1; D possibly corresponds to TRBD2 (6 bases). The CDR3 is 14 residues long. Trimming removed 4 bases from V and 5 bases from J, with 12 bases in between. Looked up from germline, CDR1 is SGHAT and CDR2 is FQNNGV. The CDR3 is CASSSRRGDNEQFF. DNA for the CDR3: TGTGCCAGCAGCTCCAGGAGGGGAGACAATGAGCAGTTCTTC.

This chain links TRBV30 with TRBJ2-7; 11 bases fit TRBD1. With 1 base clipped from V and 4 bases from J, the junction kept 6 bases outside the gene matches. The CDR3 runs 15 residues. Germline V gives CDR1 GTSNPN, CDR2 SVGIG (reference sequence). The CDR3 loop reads CAWSGRDRGKYEQYF. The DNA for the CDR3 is TGTGCCTGGAGTGGAAGGGACAGGGGGAAATACGAGCAGTACTTC.

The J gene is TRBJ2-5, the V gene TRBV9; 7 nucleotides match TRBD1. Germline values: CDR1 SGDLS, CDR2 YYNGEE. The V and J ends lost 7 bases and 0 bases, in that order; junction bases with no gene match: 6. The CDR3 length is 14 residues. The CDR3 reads CASSLQGYQETQYF. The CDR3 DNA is TGTGCCAGCTCCTTACAGGGGTACCAAGAGACCCAGTACTTC.

The CDR3 region has the DNA TGCGCCAGCAGCTTGACTAGTGGGCAAGAGACCCAGTACTTC. It translates to CASSLTSGQETQYF. This chain joins TRBV5-1 and TRBJ2-5; D perhaps matches TRBD2 (5 bases). Germline V gives CDR1 SGHRS, CDR2 YFSETQ. The CDR3 loop spans 14 amino acids. The ends were cut back, 1 base at V and 2 bases at J, with 9 bases in the middle.

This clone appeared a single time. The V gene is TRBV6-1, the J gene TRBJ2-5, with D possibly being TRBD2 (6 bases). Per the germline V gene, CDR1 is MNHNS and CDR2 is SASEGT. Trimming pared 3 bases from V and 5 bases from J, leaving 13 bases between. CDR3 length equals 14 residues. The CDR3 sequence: CASSELASVETQYF. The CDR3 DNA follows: TGTGCCAGCAGTGAGCTAGCGTCGGTCGAGACCCAGTACTTC.